This T cell receptor beta chain was profiled in a study of Ad26.COV2.S vaccination and SARS-CoV-2 variants. The assay was immunoSEQ multiplex PCR, and TCRdb's table has in-frame clones only and misses some. The sample has 450,000 to 550,000 clones; 89% are singletons. With 5 bases clipped from V and 5 bases from J, the junction kept 20 bases outside the gene matches. Germline CDR1 SGHVS, CDR2 FQNEAQ. This CDR3 is 19 amino acids long. The sample's treatment: around 19 received Ad26.COV2.S at low or high dose, single or two shots; roughly five received placebo; per-sample allocation not given. After the first vaccine or placebo injection, samples were drawn on day 63. An adult aged 18-55 years in Boston served as the donor. Vaccination employed an Ad26 vector expressing the Wuhan-strain SARS-CoV-2 spike.

The receptor was derived from a person aged 18-65 years who received the Ad26.COV2.S COVID-19 vaccine or a placebo. The chain couples TRBV7-8 to TRBJ1-5; 8 bases agree with TRBD1. Material: peripheral blood, obtained in a trial of Ad26.COV2.S vaccine versus placebo. The CDR3 loop reads CASSPLKTLTGAVDQPQHF. For the CDR3, the DNA is TGTGCCAGCAGCCCTCTCAAAACTCTGACAGGGGCGGTCGATCAGCCCCAGCATTTT.